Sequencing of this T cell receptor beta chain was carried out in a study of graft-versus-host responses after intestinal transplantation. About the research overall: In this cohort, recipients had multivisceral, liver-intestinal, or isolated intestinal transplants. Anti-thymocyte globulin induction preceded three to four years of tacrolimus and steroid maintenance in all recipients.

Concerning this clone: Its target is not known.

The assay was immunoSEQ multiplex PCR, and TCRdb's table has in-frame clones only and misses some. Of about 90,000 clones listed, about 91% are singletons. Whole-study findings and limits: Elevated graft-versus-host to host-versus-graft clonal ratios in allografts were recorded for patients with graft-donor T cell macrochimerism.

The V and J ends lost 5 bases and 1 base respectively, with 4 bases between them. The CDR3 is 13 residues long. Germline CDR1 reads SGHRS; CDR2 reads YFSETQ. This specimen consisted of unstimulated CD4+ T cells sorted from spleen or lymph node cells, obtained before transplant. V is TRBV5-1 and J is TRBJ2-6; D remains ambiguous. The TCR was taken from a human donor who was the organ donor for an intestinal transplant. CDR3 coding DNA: TGCGCCAGCAGGTCGTCTGGGGCCAACGTCCTGACTTTC. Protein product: CASRSSGANVLTF.